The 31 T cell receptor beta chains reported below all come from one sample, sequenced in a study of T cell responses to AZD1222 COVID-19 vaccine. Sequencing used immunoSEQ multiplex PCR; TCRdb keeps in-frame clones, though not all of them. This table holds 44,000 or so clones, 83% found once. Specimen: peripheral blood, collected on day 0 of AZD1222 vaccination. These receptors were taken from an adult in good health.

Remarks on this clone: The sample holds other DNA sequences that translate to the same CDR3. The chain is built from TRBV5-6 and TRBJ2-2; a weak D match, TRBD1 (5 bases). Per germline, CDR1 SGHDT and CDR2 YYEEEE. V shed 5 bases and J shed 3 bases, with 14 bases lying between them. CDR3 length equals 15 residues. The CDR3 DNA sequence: TGTGCCAGCAGTCGAACAGGACGGGACACCGGGGAGCTGTTTTTT. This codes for CASSRTGRDTGELFF. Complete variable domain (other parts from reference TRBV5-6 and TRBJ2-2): DAGVTQSPTHLIKTRGQQVTLRCSPKSGHDTVSWYQQALGQGPQFIFQYYEEEERQRGNFPDRFSGHQFPNYSSELNVNALLLGDSALYLCASSRTGRDTGELFFGEGSRLTVL.

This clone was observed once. The CDR3 bases are TGTGCCTGGAGTGGCGGGATCAGCTCCTACAATGAGCAGTTCTTC. It encodes CAWSGGISSYNEQFF. This chain links TRBV30 with TRBJ2-1, with D possibly matching TRBD2 (6 bases). This CDR3 contains 15 residues. V lost 1 base and J 0 bases, leaving 10 bases between the germline ends. Germline V gene sequence: CDR1 GTSNPN, CDR2 SVGIG (reference sequence).

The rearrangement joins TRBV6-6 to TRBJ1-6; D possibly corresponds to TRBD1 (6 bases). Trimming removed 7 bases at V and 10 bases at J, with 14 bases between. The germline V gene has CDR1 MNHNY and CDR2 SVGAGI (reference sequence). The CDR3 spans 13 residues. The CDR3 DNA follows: TGTGCCAGCAAGGGGGAAGGTGGCTCACCCCTCCACTTT. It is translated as CASKGEGGSPLHF.

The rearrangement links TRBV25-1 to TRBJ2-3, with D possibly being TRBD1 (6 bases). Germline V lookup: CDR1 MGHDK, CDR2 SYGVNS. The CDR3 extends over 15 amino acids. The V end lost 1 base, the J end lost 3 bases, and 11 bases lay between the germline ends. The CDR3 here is CASSEFHRETDTQYF. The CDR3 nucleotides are TGTGCCAGCAGTGAATTTCACAGGGAGACAGATACGCAGTATTTT.

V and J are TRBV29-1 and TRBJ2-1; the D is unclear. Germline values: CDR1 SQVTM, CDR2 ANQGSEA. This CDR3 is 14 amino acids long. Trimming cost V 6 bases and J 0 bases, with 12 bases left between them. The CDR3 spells CSVAGSSSYNEQFF. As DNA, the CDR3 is TGCAGCGTAGCCGGGTCGAGCTCCTACAATGAGCAGTTCTTC.

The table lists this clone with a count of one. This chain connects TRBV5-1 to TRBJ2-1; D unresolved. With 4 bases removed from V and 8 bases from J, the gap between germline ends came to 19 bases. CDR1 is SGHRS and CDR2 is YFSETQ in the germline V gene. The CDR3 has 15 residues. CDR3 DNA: TGCGCCAGCAGCCAGGACCGCAGGAGAGGCGATGAGCAGTTCTTC. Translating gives CASSQDRRRGDEQFF.

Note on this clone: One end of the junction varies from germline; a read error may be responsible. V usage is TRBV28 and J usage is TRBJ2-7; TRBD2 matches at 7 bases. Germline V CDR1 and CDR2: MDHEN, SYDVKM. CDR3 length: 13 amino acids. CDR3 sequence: CVSSGTPRYEQYF. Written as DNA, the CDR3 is TGTGTCAGCAGCGGGACCCCAAGATACGAGCAGTACTTC.

CDR3 residues: CASSLDEGTTGYTF. Written as DNA, the CDR3 is TGTGCCAGCAGCTTAGATGAAGGTACGACTGGCTACACCTTC. The chain recombines TRBV11-2 with TRBJ1-2; unclear D gene. The V end was cut by 0 bases, the J end by 7 bases, with 12 bases between. Germline CDR1 and CDR2: SGHAT and FQNNGV. This CDR3 is built from 14 residues.

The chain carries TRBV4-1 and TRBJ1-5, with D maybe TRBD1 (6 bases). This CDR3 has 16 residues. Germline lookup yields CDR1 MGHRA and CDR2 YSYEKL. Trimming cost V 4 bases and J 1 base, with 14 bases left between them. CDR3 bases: TGCGCCAGCAGCCTCGGAAGGGGGTTGAGCAATCAGCCCCAGCATTTT. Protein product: CASSLGRGLSNQPQHF.

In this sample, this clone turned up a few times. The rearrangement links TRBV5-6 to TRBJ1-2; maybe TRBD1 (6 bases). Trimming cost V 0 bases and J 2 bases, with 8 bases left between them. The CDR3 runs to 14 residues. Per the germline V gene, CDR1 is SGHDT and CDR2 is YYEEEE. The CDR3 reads CASSLVGQNYGYTF. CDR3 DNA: TGTGCCAGCAGCTTGGTCGGACAGAACTATGGCTACACCTTC.

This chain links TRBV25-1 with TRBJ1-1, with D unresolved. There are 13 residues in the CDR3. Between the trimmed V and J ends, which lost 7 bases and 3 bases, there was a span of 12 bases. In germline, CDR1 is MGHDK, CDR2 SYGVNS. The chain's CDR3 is CASTRGRDTEAFF. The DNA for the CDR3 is TGTGCCAGCACCCGAGGTCGCGACACTGAAGCTTTCTTT.

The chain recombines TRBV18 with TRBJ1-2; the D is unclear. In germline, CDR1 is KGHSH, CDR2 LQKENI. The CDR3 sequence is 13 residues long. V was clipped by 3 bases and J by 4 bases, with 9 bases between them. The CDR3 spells CASSPSVGYGYTF. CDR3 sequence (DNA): TGTGCCAGCTCACCGTCCGTGGGCTATGGCTACACCTTC.

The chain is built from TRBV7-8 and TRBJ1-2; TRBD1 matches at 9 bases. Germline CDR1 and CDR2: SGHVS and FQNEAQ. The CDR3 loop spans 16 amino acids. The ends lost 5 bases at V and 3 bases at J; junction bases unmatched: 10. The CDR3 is CASSSSQGAADYGYTF. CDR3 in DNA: TGTGCCAGCAGCAGTTCACAGGGGGCGGCCGACTATGGCTACACCTTC.

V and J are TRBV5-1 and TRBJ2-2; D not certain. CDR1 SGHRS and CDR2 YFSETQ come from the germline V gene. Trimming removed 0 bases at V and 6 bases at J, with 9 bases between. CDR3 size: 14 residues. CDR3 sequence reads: CASSLGQQAGELFF. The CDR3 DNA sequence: TGCGCCAGCAGCTTGGGGCAGCAGGCCGGGGAGCTGTTTTTT.

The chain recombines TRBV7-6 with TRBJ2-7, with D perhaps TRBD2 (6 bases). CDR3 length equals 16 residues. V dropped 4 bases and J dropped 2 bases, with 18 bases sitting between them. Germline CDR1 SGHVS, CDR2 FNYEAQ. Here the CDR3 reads CASSSISGGGPYEQYF. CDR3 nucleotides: TGTGCCAGCAGCTCAATTAGCGGAGGAGGGCCCTACGAGCAGTACTTC.

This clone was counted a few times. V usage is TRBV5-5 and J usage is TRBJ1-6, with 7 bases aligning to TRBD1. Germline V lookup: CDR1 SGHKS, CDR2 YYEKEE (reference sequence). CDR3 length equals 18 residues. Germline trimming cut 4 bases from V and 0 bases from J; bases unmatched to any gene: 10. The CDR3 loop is CASSQGQALSSYNSPLHF. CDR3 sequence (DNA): TGTGCCAGCAGCCAAGGACAGGCGCTAAGCTCCTATAATTCACCCCTCCACTTT.

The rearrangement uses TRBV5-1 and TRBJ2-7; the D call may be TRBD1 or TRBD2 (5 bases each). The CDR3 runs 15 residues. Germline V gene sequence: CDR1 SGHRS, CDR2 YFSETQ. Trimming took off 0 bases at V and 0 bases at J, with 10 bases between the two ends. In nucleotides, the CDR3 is TGCGCCAGCAGCTTGGCGGGGACCAGCTCCTACGAGCAGTACTTC. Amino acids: CASSLAGTSSYEQYF.

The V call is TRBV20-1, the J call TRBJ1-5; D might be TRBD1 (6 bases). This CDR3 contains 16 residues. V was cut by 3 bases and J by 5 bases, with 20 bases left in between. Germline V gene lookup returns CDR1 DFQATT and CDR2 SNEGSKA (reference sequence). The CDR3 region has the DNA TGCAGTGCTAGTCCCAGGGGCCTTTTATCCTATCAGCCCCAGCATTTT. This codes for CSASPRGLLSYQPQHF.

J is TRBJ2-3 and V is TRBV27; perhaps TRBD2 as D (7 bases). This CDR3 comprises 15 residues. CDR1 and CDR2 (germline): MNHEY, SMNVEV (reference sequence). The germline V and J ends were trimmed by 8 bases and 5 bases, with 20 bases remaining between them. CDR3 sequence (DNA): TGTGCCAGCTATCCTCCCGGGCGGGGGCAAGATACGCAGTATTTT. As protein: CASYPPGRGQDTQYF.

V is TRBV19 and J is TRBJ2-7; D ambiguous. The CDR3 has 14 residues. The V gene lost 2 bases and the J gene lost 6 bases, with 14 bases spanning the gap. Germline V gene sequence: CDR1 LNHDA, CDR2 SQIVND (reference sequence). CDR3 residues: CASSIMFRGSEQYF. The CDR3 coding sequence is TGTGCCAGTAGTATAATGTTCAGAGGTTCCGAGCAGTACTTC.

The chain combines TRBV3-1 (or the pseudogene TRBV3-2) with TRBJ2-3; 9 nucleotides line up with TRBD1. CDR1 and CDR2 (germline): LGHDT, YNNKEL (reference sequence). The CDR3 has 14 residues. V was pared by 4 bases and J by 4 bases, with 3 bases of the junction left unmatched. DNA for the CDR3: TGTGCCAGCAGCCGGGACAGGGTCCCAGATACGCAGTATTTT. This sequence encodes CASSRDRVPDTQYF.

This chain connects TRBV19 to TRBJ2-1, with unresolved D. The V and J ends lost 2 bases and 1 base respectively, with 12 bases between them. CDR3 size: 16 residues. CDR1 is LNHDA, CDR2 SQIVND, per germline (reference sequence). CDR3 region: CASSIMGGSSYNEQFF. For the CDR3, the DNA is TGTGCCAGTAGTATAATGGGTGGTTCGTCCTACAATGAGCAGTTCTTC.

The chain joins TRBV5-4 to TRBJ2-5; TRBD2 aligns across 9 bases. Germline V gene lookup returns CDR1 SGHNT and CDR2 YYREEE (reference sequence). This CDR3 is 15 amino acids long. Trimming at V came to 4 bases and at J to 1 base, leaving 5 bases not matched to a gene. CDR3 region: CASSPGTSLQETQYF. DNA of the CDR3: TGTGCCAGCAGCCCCGGGACTAGCCTCCAAGAGACCCAGTACTTC.

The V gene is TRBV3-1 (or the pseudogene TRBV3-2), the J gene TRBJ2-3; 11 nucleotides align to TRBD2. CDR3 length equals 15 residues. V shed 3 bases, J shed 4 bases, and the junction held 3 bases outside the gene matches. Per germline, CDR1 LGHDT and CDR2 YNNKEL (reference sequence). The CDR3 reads CASSHLAGGPDTQYF. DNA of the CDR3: TGTGCCAGCAGCCATCTAGCGGGAGGTCCAGATACGCAGTATTTT.

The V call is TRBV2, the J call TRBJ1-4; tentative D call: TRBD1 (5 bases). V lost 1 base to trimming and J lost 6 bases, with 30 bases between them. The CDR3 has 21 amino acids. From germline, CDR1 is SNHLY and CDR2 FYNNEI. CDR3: CASSEGGRWRPGRGVDEKLFF. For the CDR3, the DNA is TGTGCCAGCAGTGAAGGAGGGAGATGGCGGCCTGGTAGGGGAGTTGATGAAAAACTGTTTTTT. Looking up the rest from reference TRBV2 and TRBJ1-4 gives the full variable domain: EPEVTQTPSHQVTQMGQEVILRCVPISNHLYFYWYRQILGQKVEFLVSFYNNEISEKSEIFDDQFSVERPDGSNFTLKIRSTKLEDSAMYFCASSEGGRWRPGRGVDEKLFFGSGTQLSVL.

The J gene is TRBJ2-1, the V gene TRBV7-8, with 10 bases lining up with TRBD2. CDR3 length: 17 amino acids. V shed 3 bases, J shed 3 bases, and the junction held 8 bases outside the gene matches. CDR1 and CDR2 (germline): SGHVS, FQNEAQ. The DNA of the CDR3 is TGTGCCAGCAGCTTTCCCCCTAGCGGGAGTGTCTACAATGAGCAGTTCTTC. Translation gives CASSFPPSGSVYNEQFF.

In DNA form, the CDR3 reads TGTGCCAGCAGGGCCCAGGGACGGAATTTAAACAATGAGCAGTTCTTC. Protein: CASRAQGRNLNNEQFF. The chain links TRBV2 to TRBJ2-1, with D possibly called TRBD1 or TRBD2 (5 bases each). This CDR3 comprises 16 residues. In germline, CDR1 is SNHLY, CDR2 FYNNEI. V lost 6 bases and J lost 5, with 20 bases in between.

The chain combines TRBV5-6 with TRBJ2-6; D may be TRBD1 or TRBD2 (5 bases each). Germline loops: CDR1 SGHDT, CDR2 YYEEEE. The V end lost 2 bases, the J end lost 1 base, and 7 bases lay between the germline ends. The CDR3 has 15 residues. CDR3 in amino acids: CASSFWGSGANVLTF. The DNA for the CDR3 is TGTGCCAGCAGCTTCTGGGGGTCTGGGGCCAACGTCCTGACTTTC.

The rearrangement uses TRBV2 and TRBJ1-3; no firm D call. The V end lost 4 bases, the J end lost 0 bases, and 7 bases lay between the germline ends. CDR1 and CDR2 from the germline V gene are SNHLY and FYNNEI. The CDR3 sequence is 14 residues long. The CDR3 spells CASSAPASGNTIYF. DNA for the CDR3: TGTGCCAGCAGTGCCCCCGCCTCTGGAAACACCATATATTTT.

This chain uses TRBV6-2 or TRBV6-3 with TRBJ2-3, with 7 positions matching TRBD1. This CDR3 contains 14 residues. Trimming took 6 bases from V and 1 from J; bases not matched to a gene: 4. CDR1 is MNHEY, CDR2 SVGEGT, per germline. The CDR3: CASSRDRGTDTQYF. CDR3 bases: TGTGCCAGCAGCCGCGACAGGGGCACAGATACGCAGTATTTT.

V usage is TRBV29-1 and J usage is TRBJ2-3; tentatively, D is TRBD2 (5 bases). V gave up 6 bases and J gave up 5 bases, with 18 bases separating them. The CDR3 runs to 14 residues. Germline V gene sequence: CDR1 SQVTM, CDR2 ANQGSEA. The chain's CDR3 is CSVLARALGDTQYF. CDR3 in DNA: TGCAGCGTATTAGCCCGGGCACTAGGAGATACGCAGTATTTT.